Presented here are 8 T cell receptor beta chains from one specimen sequenced in a study of neoadjuvant anti-PD-1 for oral cavity cancer listed by TCRdb under 2021. The meaning of the sample's time point label: before neoadjuvant nivolumab. The library came from the immunoSEQ multiplex PCR assay. Entries here come from immuneACCESS through TCRdb and include only in-frame sequences with V and J called. Some clones fail to appear in such tables; in the studies checked, an unresolved V gene covers under half of the shortfall, and the cause of the remainder is unknown. A total of 14,000 or so clones appear in this sample, 60% to 70% of them only once. The ten biggest clones cover roughly 2.2% of the sample. The sample consisted of PBMCs, taken before nivolumab (anti-PD-1) treatment. These receptors were taken from a person between 40 and 85 years old with oral cavity squamous cell carcinoma.

V gene TRBV5-4 combines with J gene TRBJ1-4; TRBD1 might be the D (6 bases). Trimming pared 3 bases from V and 7 bases from J, leaving 13 bases between. CDR3 length: 14 amino acids. CDR1 and CDR2 (germline): SGHNT, YYREEE (reference sequence). CDR3 amino acids: CASSSATGSEKLFF. As DNA, the CDR3 is TGTGCCAGCAGCTCCGCCACAGGGTCTGAAAAACTGTTTTTT.

There are a few counts of this clone. The CDR3 coding sequence is TGTGCCAGCTCACCGAAATTACAGGGGGCCGGCACTGAAGCTTTCTTT. Its translation is CASSPKLQGAGTEAFF. J is TRBJ1-1 and V is TRBV18; 9 nucleotides align to TRBD1. Trimming removed 3 bases from V and 4 bases from J; junction bases left unmatched: 9. CDR1 KGHSH and CDR2 LQKENI come from the germline V gene. There are 16 residues in the CDR3.

CDR3 nucleotides: TGTGCCAGCAGTCTTTGGACCGGGGAGCTGTTTTTT. As protein: CASSLWTGELFF. The V call is TRBV5-6, the J call TRBJ2-2; D not resolved. The V and J ends lost 5 bases and 5 bases respectively, with 7 bases between them. This CDR3 contains 12 residues. The germline V gene has CDR1 SGHDT and CDR2 YYEEEE. Complete variable domain (other parts from reference TRBV5-6 and TRBJ2-2): DAGVTQSPTHLIKTRGQQVTLRCSPKSGHDTVSWYQQALGQGPQFIFQYYEEEERQRGNFPDRFSGHQFPNYSSELNVNALLLGDSALYLCASSLWTGELFFGEGSRLTVL.

This clone was observed a few times. This chain connects TRBV5-4 to TRBJ2-2; 7 bases are a match to TRBD1. V was pared by 1 base and J by 4 bases, with 4 bases of the junction left unmatched. The CDR3 is made up of 15 amino acids. Germline CDR1 reads SGHNT; CDR2 reads YYREEE (reference sequence). DNA for the CDR3: TGTGCCAGCAGCTTGCCGGGACAGATCACCGGGGAGCTGTTTTTT. Translation: CASSLPGQITGELFF.

A single count supports this clone. The chain joins TRBV5-1 to TRBJ1-2, with D hard to call. The CDR3 is 13 residues long. V lost 1 base, J lost 7 bases, and 11 bases lay in between. Germline lookup yields CDR1 SGHRS and CDR2 YFSETQ. The CDR3, as DNA: TGCGCCAGCAGCTTGACAGCTAACCGTGGCTACACCTTC. This gives the protein CASSLTANRGYTF. The variable domain in full, completed from reference TRBV5-1 and TRBJ1-2, reads KAGVTQTPRYLIKTRGQQVTLSCSPISGHRSVSWYQQTPGQGLQFLFEYFSETQRNKGNFPGRFSGRQFSNSRSEMNVSTLELGDSALYLCASSLTANRGYTFGSGTRLTVV.

The rearrangement uses TRBV2 and TRBJ2-2; 7 positions match TRBD2. Germline lookup yields CDR1 SNHLY and CDR2 FYNNEI. V shed 7 bases, J shed 5 bases, and the junction held 10 bases outside the gene matches. This CDR3 region has 15 residues. The CDR3 nucleotides read TGTGCCAGCATCACCCAGGGAGGGGAAACCGGGGAGCTGTTTTTT. Its protein product is CASITQGGETGELFF.

This clone came up a few times. V usage is TRBV10-2 and J usage is TRBJ1-2; D remains ambiguous. Trimming pared 5 bases from V and 2 bases from J, leaving 9 bases between. The length of the CDR3 is 13 residues. Germline CDR1 is WSHSY and CDR2 is SAAADI. The DNA of the CDR3 is TGCGCCAGCAGTAAGGCACCGAACTATGGCTACACCTTC. Residues: CASSKAPNYGYTF.

The genes are TRBV6-5 and TRBJ1-3; TRBD1 is a possible D gene (6 bases). CDR3 size: 14 residues. Germline V gene lookup returns CDR1 MNHEY and CDR2 SVGAGI. V lost 6 bases, J lost 3 bases, and 12 bases lay in between. The CDR3 protein is CASRYGQIGNTIYF. The CDR3 DNA reads as TGTGCCAGCAGGTACGGACAGATTGGAAACACCATATATTTT.